The 2 T cell receptor beta chains below all came from one sample that was sequenced in a study of blood T cell repertoires in COVID-19. The assay was immunoSEQ multiplex PCR, and TCRdb's table has in-frame clones only and misses some. The data show 200,000 or so clones, about 87% seen once. The source material was peripheral blood. Receptor source: a man aged 70-80 years with acute or convalescent COVID-19.

This clone was seen once. The chain is built from TRBV5-8 and TRBJ2-2, with 7 positions matching TRBD1. Germline loops: CDR1 SGHTS, CDR2 YDEGEE. With V trimmed by 4 bases and J by 4 bases, 10 bases remained unmatched. The length of the CDR3 is 16 residues. The CDR3 DNA sequence: TGTGCCAGCAGCCTGCTAAAGGGGGCGACCACCGGGGAGCTGTTTTTT. This encodes CASSLLKGATTGELFF.

This chain joins TRBV28 and TRBJ1-5; TRBD1 matches at 7 bases. The CDR3 is 16 residues long. The germline gives CDR1 MDHEN, CDR2 SYDVKM. V trimming: 5 bases; J trimming: 2 bases; junction bases outside the gene matches: 9. The DNA for the CDR3 is TGTGCCAGCAGTAGGACAGGCTCCCGCGGCAATCAGCCCCAGCATTTT. Translating it yields CASSRTGSRGNQPQHF.